This entry lists 25 T cell receptor beta chains sequenced from one sample in a study of neurological immune-mediated disorders. TCRdb re-called the 5' RACE reads with MiXCR, one entry per CDR3 protein. The sample yields roughly 88,000 distinct CDR3 sequences, around 3.4% seen once. Sequences were obtained from PBMCs. The origin of the receptors is a woman aged 50 to 65 with multiple sclerosis.

This clonotype was observed many times. The V and J genes are TRBV14 and TRBJ2-1, with a weak D call TRBD2 (6 bases). The CDR3 length is 17 residues. The germline CDR1 and CDR2 sequences are SGHDN and FVKESK. V was cut by 5 bases and J by 5 bases, with 22 bases left in between. The CDR3 loop is CASSGHLAIGRDNEQFF. The CDR3 DNA is TGTGCCAGCAGCGGACACTTAGCGATCGGGAGAGACAATGAGCAGTTCTTC.

Many counts were recorded for this clonotype. The gene calls are TRBV10-3 and TRBJ1-1; the D is unclear. From germline, CDR1 is ENHRY and CDR2 SYGVKD. Trimming removed 6 bases from V and 1 base from J, with 6 bases in between. This CDR3 has 12 residues. CDR3 residues: CAISSGNTEAFF. The CDR3 nucleotides read TGTGCCATCAGCTCCGGGAACACTGAAGCTTTCTTT.

This clonotype was observed many times. This chain connects TRBV12-3 or TRBV12-4 to TRBJ1-1; D not certain. The CDR3 is made up of 12 amino acids. The V end lost 7 bases, the J end lost 1 base, and 7 bases lay between the germline ends. In DNA form, the CDR3 reads TGTGCCAGCATGTTGGGGAACACTGAAGCTTTCTTT. Translation: CASMLGNTEAFF.

The sample holds many counts of this clonotype. The chain joins TRBV7-3 to TRBJ2-2; 8 nucleotides line up with TRBD1. Trimming at V came to 1 base and at J to 0 bases, leaving 10 bases not matched to a gene. The CDR3 is 19 residues long. Germline-derived CDR1 and CDR2 are SGHTA and FQGTGA. The CDR3 nucleotides are TGTGCCAGCAGCTTAATTTCTGACAGGGGTGTCGCGAACACCGGGGAGCTGTTTTTT. Its protein is CASSLISDRGVANTGELFF.

The table lists this clonotype with many counts. This chain connects TRBV20-1 to TRBJ1-5, with D perhaps TRBD1 (6 bases). Trimming removed 6 bases from V and 5 bases from J, with 11 bases in between. The CDR3 is made up of 12 amino acids. CDR1 and CDR2 (germline): DFQATT, SNEGSKA (reference sequence). CDR3 residues: CSARRTDQPQHF. In nucleotides, the CDR3 is TGCAGTGCCCGAAGGACAGATCAGCCCCAGCATTTT.

This clonotype was seen repeatedly, ten times or more. The chain couples TRBV29-1 to TRBJ1-2; D is perhaps TRBD1 (5 bases). CDR1 is SQVTM and CDR2 is ANQGSEA in the germline V gene. CDR3 length: 15 residues. V was trimmed by 5 bases and J by 6 bases, leaving 22 bases between them. In DNA form, the CDR3 reads TGCAGCGTTTGGGCCAGGGAAATAGGTACGGATGGCTACACCTTC. Its protein is CSVWAREIGTDGYTF.

This clonotype was counted many times. The J gene is TRBJ2-5, the V gene TRBV2; D call uncertain. Germline V gene sequence: CDR1 SNHLY, CDR2 FYNNEI. CDR3 size: 11 residues. V lost 6 bases to trimming and J lost 7 bases, with 9 bases between them. CDR3 nucleotide sequence: TGTGCCAGCAGGGGTGATGGGACCCAGTACTTC. Its translation: CASRGDGTQYF.

There are many counts of this clonotype. In DNA form, the CDR3 reads TGTGCCAGCAGCTTACCCAGGGGGGAAGAGACCCAGTACTTC. Its protein is CASSLPRGEETQYF. This sequence joins TRBV5-4 and TRBJ2-5; D might be TRBD1 (7 bases). V lost 2 bases, J lost 3 bases, and 11 bases lay in between. CDR1 and CDR2 from the germline V gene are SGHNT and YYREEE (reference sequence). CDR3 length equals 14 residues. Full variable domain (rest looked up from reference TRBV5-4 and TRBJ2-5): ETGVTQSPTHLIKTRGQQVTLRCSSQSGHNTVSWYQQALGQGPQFIFQYYREEENGRGNFPPRFSGLQFPNYSSELNVNALELDDSALYLCASSLPRGEETQYFGPGTRLLVL.

This clonotype was counted at least ten times. V gene TRBV19 combines with J gene TRBJ1-6; TRBD1 agrees at 9 bases. Germline CDR1 LNHDA, CDR2 SQIVND (reference sequence). The ends lost 9 bases at V and 12 bases at J; junction bases unmatched: 6. The CDR3 extends over 12 amino acids. The DNA for the CDR3 is TGTGCCAGCCGCCGGACAGGGGAACCCCTCCACTTT. Encoded protein: CASRRTGEPLHF.

This clonotype appeared many times. The chain is built from TRBV20-1 and TRBJ1-2; D gene unclear. This CDR3 is built from 13 residues. Germline V gives CDR1 DFQATT, CDR2 SNEGSKA (reference sequence). With 0 bases removed from V and 4 bases from J, the gap between germline ends came to 9 bases. CDR3 nucleotide sequence: TGCAGTGCTAGAGATAATCGTGGCTATGGCTACACCTTC. Encoded protein: CSARDNRGYGYTF.

This clonotype was seen repeatedly, ten times or more. The chain combines TRBV7-8 with TRBJ2-1; 8 bases fit TRBD1. V trimming: 1 base; J trimming: 7 bases; junction bases outside the gene matches: 12. CDR1 is SGHVS, CDR2 FQNEAQ, per germline. This CDR3 spans 17 amino acids. This CDR3 reads CASSLEWRPGGWNEQFF. The CDR3 DNA follows: TGTGCCAGCAGCTTAGAGTGGAGGCCAGGGGGCTGGAATGAGCAGTTCTTC.

This clonotype was recorded many times. This sequence joins TRBV9 and TRBJ2-1, with 9 bases lining up with TRBD1. This CDR3 region has 16 residues. V shed 4 bases and J 6 bases; nucleotides not matched to a gene: 11. CDR1 is SGDLS and CDR2 is YYNGEE in the germline V gene. CDR3 in amino acids: CASSPRLDRGTNEQFF. The CDR3 bases are TGTGCCAGCAGCCCACGTTTAGACAGGGGGACCAATGAGCAGTTCTTC.

The table lists this clonotype with many counts. V gene TRBV7-2 combines with J gene TRBJ1-5; D remains unclear. The CDR3 covers 15 residues. Trimming removed 5 bases at V and 5 bases at J, with 16 bases between. Looked up from germline, CDR1 is SGHTA and CDR2 is FQGNSA. The CDR3: CASSPMFVTDQPQHF. CDR3 nucleotide sequence: TGTGCCAGCAGCCCGATGTTTGTGACGGATCAGCCCCAGCATTTT.

Ten or more counts support this clonotype. The chain is built from TRBV18 and TRBJ1-3; 7 bases are shared with TRBD1. Germline CDR1 KGHSH, CDR2 LQKENI. The CDR3 totals 16 residues. The J segment lost 0 bases and the V segment lost 5 bases, leaving 7 bases of the junction unmatched. CDR3 residues: CASSTATGSSGNTIYF. The DNA of the CDR3 is TGTGCCAGCTCAACTGCGACAGGGAGCTCTGGAAACACCATATATTTT.

This clonotype was detected many times. The chain joins TRBV29-1 to TRBJ1-1; 8 positions match TRBD1. The CDR3 spans 14 residues. Germline V CDR1 and CDR2: SQVTM, ANQGSEA. The V gene end was trimmed by 6 bases and the J gene end by 3 bases; junction bases not matched to a gene: 9. The CDR3 DNA sequence: TGCAGCGTCCGACAGGGGTCTTTGGACACTGAAGCTTTCTTT. It yields the protein CSVRQGSLDTEAFF.

Many counts were recorded for this clonotype. J is TRBJ2-5 and V is TRBV20-1, with TRBD2 matching over 11 bases. V trimming: 4 bases; J trimming: 1 base; junction bases outside the gene matches: 5. Germline V lookup: CDR1 DFQATT, CDR2 SNEGSKA (reference sequence). The CDR3 spans 15 residues. CDR3 amino acids: CSANLAGGFQETQYF. The CDR3 nucleotides are TGCAGTGCTAACCTAGCGGGGGGCTTCCAAGAGACCCAGTACTTC.

At least ten counts were recorded for this clonotype. J is TRBJ1-1 and V is TRBV9, with unresolved D. Trimming took off 0 bases at V and 4 bases at J, with 7 bases between the two ends. The germline V gene encodes CDR1 SGDLS and CDR2 YYNGEE. The CDR3 is made up of 13 amino acids. DNA of the CDR3: TGTGCCAGCAGCGTAGGCGGGAGCACTGAAGCTTTCTTT. Translation gives CASSVGGSTEAFF.

This clonotype was observed many times. This chain links TRBV12-3 or TRBV12-4 with TRBJ1-5; 7 bases map to TRBD1. Germline trimming cut 5 bases from V and 4 bases from J; bases unmatched to any gene: 8. The CDR3 totals 15 residues. In nucleotides, the CDR3 is TGTGCCAGCAGTCCAGGGGACAGCACGAATCAGCCCCAGCATTTT. Protein sequence: CASSPGDSTNQPQHF.

This clonotype has a count of ten or more. The chain uses TRBV9 and TRBJ2-3; 7 bases agree with TRBD2. After removal of 9 bases from V and 2 bases from J, the junction contained 9 bases not matched to a gene. The V gene's germline CDR1 is SGDLS and CDR2 YYNGEE. CDR3 size: 14 residues. The CDR3 nucleotides read TGTGCCACTGCTTCGGGACTAACCACAGATACGCAGTATTTT. Its translation: CATASGLTTDTQYF.

This clonotype was seen at least ten times. The chain carries TRBV29-1 and TRBJ2-7; 13 bases map to TRBD2. The length of the CDR3 is 16 residues. CDR1 is SQVTM and CDR2 is ANQGSEA in the germline V gene. Trimming at V came to 7 bases and at J to 3 bases, leaving 12 bases not matched to a gene. The CDR3 DNA is TGCAGCGCTGTCACAGCCGGGACTAGCGGGGTCTACGAGCAGTACTTC. This codes for CSAVTAGTSGVYEQYF.

This clonotype was seen repeatedly, ten times or more. The chain is built from TRBV20-1 and TRBJ2-3, with 8 bases identical to TRBD2. This CDR3 is built from 15 residues. Germline CDR1 DFQATT, CDR2 SNEGSKA (reference sequence). V lost 3 bases and J lost 0; bases outside the gene matches: 5. In DNA, the CDR3 is TGCAGTGCTAGCAAGTCGGGGGGGAGCACAGATACGCAGTATTTT. Translating gives CSASKSGGSTDTQYF.

This clonotype was recorded at least ten times. The chain recombines TRBV6-2 or TRBV6-3 with TRBJ2-2; 13 bases are shared with TRBD2. CDR3 length equals 15 residues. The V segment lost 7 bases and the J segment 7 bases; nucleotides outside the gene matches: 6. The germline CDR1 and CDR2 sequences are MNHEY and SVGEGT. CDR3 nucleotides: TGTGCCAGCAATTCTGGACTAGCGGGGGTCGGGGAGCTGTTTTTT. It encodes CASNSGLAGVGELFF.

This clonotype appeared many times. V usage is TRBV29-1 and J usage is TRBJ1-5, with unresolved D. Germline V gene data show CDR1 as SQVTM and CDR2 as ANQGSEA. This CDR3 is built from 15 residues. Trimming stripped 8 bases from V and 3 bases from J, with 20 bases between. This CDR3 is CSPPGRRGNNQPQHF. DNA for the CDR3: TGCAGCCCCCCGGGTAGACGCGGGAACAATCAGCCCCAGCATTTT.

This clonotype was observed many times. This chain connects TRBV12-3 or TRBV12-4 to TRBJ1-1, with no clear D. This CDR3 is built from 12 residues. V was shortened by 6 bases and J by 1 base, with 6 bases between the two germline ends. CDR3 sequence reads: CASSPGNTEAFF. CDR3 DNA: TGTGCCAGCAGCCCCGGGAACACTGAAGCTTTCTTT.

This clonotype was observed many times. The chain has TRBV11-2 and TRBJ1-1, with 7 bases identical to TRBD1. This CDR3 comprises 13 residues. The V segment lost 4 bases and the J segment 5 bases; nucleotides outside the gene matches: 4. Per germline, CDR1 SGHAT and CDR2 FQNNGV. CDR3 in amino acids: CASSSTQGTEAFF. CDR3 bases: TGTGCCAGCAGCTCCACACAGGGGACTGAAGCTTTCTTT. Variable domain in full (rest from reference TRBV11-2 and TRBJ1-1): EAGVAQSPRYKIIEKRQSVAFWCNPISGHATLYWYQQILGQGPKLLIQFQNNGVVDDSQLPKDRFSAERLKGVDSTLKIQPAKLEDSAVYLCASSSTQGTEAFFGQGTRLTVV.